This T cell receptor (beta chain) came from a study of monozygotic twins with inflammatory bowel disease. Overall study results and limits: A single strong clonotype or signal linked to IBD was not supported.

CDR3 length: 13 amino acids. Germline values: CDR1 SGHTA, CDR2 FQGNSA. Each TCR library consumed around 3.5 ug of total RNA. Template switching introduced UMIs that contain a 6-nucleotide sample barcode. Each CDR3 protein gets one entry in TCRdb, which reprocessed the 5' RACE reads and gives no DNA. In total, the table holds around 370,000 distinct CDR3 sequences. Remarks on this clonotype: The antigen remains undetermined.

Specimen: blood. The origin of this receptor is a human donor with ulcerative colitis or Crohn's disease, or a healthy co-twin of an affected twin (not recorded which). The chain links TRBV7-2 to TRBJ2-1; TCRdb reports TRBD1, a call that lacks DNA to check it against. CDR3 protein: CASRPMAGDEQFF.